Detailed here is one T cell receptor beta chain. The data stem from a study of blood T cell repertoires in COVID-19. For the study at large: Acute and convalescent COVID-19 samples came from the United States, Italy and Spain.

Trimming stripped 8 bases from V and 3 bases from J, with 8 bases between. This CDR3 has 12 amino acids. Germline lookup yields CDR1 MNHEY and CDR2 SVGAGI. Original data processing: Using reference gene primer amplification, nucleated cell counts were estimated. TCRdb's table, derived via immunoSEQ multiplex PCR, lists solely in-frame clones and lacks some. That table furnishes V, J and clone size, whereas the DNA furnished D and trimming. This sample has about 83,000 clones; more than 75% occur once, and the top ten carry 15% to 20%. The sample consisted of peripheral blood. This sequence joins TRBV6-5 and TRBJ1-5; no clear D gene. The receptor was derived from an elderly woman with active or convalescent COVID-19. CDR3 region: CASESYNQPQHF. CDR3 DNA: TGTGCCAGCGAGTCTTACAATCAGCCCCAGCATTTT.